The 9 T cell receptor beta chains reported below all come from one sample, sequenced in a study of shared clonotypes between healthy human individuals. Here immunoSEQ multiplex PCR was the method, and the copy in TCRdb shows in-frame clones only, minus some. The sample has 2.3 million or so clones, 93% seen once. The sequencing sample was made of naive CD4+ T cells from PBMCs. Indicated subset: CD45RA+ positively selected. The source of these receptors is a man aged 18 to 35 in good health. Some clones in this sample may be carry-over from other donors' samples.

The chain has TRBV30 and TRBJ2-7; tentative D call: TRBD2 (5 bases). Trimming shortened V by 2 bases and J by 1 base, and 9 bases separated the two germline ends. This CDR3 spans 13 amino acids. Germline loops: CDR1 GTSNPN, CDR2 SVGIG (reference sequence). CDR3 DNA: TGTGCCTGGAGTCAACTAGTTTCCTACGAGCAGTACTTC. Translation gives CAWSQLVSYEQYF.

V usage is TRBV5-1 and J usage is TRBJ2-1; 12 bases line up with TRBD2. Germline V gene data show CDR1 as SGHRS and CDR2 as YFSETQ. The CDR3 length is 17 residues. The J segment lost 5 bases and the V segment lost 3 bases, leaving 9 bases of the junction unmatched. The CDR3 DNA reads TGCGCCAGCAGCTCACTAGCGGGAGGCGTTGGGGACAATGAGCAGTTCTTC. Protein product: CASSSLAGGVGDNEQFF.

The rearrangement uses TRBV5-5 and TRBJ2-5; 9 positions agree with TRBD1. After removal of 4 bases from V and 7 bases from J, the junction contained 11 bases not matched to a gene. Germline lookup yields CDR1 SGHKS and CDR2 YYEKEE (reference sequence). The CDR3 has 15 amino acids. CDR3 loop: CASSGDRVQRATQYF. In nucleotides, the CDR3 is TGTGCCAGCAGCGGGGACAGGGTTCAGCGGGCGACCCAGTACTTC. The variable domain in full, with the rest retrieved from reference TRBV5-5 and TRBJ2-5, is DAGVTQSPTHLIKTRGQQVTLRCSPISGHKSVSWYQQVLGQGPQFIFQYYEKEERGRGNFPDRFSARQFPNYSSELNVNALLLGDSALYLCASSGDRVQRATQYFGPGTRLLVL.

The chain joins TRBV7-2 to TRBJ2-1; D is unclear. CDR3 length: 14 amino acids. With 1 base removed from V and 9 bases from J, the gap between germline ends came to 13 bases. The V gene's germline CDR1 is SGHTA and CDR2 FQGNSA. The CDR3 is CASSLERNSGEQFF. The DNA of the CDR3 is TGTGCCAGCAGCTTAGAGCGAAACTCAGGTGAGCAGTTCTTC.

J is TRBJ2-2 and V is TRBV7-2; D is uncertain. Germline V CDR1 and CDR2: SGHTA, FQGNSA. This CDR3 comprises 14 residues. With 3 bases removed from V and 4 bases from J, the gap between germline ends came to 9 bases. For the CDR3, the DNA is TGTGCCAGCAGCTTCCTGGGCCTCACCGGGGAGCTGTTTTTT. Its translation is CASSFLGLTGELFF.

Note on this clone: Other DNA sequences of this sample code for an identical CDR3. The chain links TRBV27 to TRBJ2-7; 8 bases map to TRBD1. The CDR3 loop spans 14 amino acids. Looked up from germline, CDR1 is MNHEY and CDR2 is SMNVEV (reference sequence). The junction had 4 bases not matched to a gene; V was cut back by 2 bases and J by 4 bases. The DNA for the CDR3 is TGTGCCAGCAGTTTAGACAGGGGCCCATACGAGCAGTACTTC. As protein: CASSLDRGPYEQYF.

The genes are TRBV29-1 and TRBJ2-3, with TRBD1 matching over 7 bases. This CDR3 region has 16 residues. The germline V gene encodes CDR1 SQVTM and CDR2 ANQGSEA. The ends lost 7 bases at V and 1 base at J; junction bases unmatched: 14. Written as DNA, the CDR3 is TGCAGCGCCCAAAGGGGATGGGACAGTCGCACAGATACGCAGTATTTT. Translation: CSAQRGWDSRTDTQYF.

The CDR3 is CASNPQGADEQFF. The CDR3 DNA is TGTGCCAGCAACCCACAGGGGGCGGATGAGCAGTTCTTC. This rearrangement joins TRBV9 to TRBJ2-1; 9 bases are a match to TRBD1. The V gene's germline CDR1 is SGDLS and CDR2 YYNGEE. The ends lost 6 bases at V and 8 bases at J; junction bases unmatched: 6. The CDR3 totals 13 residues.

About this clone: The same CDR3 can be traced to other DNA sequences in this sample. The chain employs TRBV5-1 and TRBJ2-5; D unclear. V lost 1 base and J lost 2, with 9 bases in between. The CDR3 sequence is 14 residues long. CDR1 SGHRS and CDR2 YFSETQ come from the germline V gene. This CDR3 is CASSLRPRQETQYF. CDR3 bases: TGCGCCAGCAGCTTGAGACCCCGACAAGAGACCCAGTACTTC.